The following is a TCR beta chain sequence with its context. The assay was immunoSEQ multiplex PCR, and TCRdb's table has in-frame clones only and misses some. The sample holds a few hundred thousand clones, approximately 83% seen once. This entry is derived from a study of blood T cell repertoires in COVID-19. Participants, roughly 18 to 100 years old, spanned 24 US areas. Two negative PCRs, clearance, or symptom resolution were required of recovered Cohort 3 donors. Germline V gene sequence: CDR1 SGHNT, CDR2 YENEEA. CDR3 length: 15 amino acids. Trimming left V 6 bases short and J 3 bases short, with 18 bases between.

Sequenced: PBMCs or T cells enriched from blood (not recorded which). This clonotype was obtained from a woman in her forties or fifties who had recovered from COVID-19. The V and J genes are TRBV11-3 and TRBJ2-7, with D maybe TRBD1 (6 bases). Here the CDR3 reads CASSPNRDTSYEQYF. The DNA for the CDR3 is TGTGCCAGCAGTCCTAACCGGGACACCAGCTACGAGCAGTACTTC.